Reported below is one T cell receptor beta chain. This entry belongs to a study of blood T cell repertoires in COVID-19. Only in-frame clones appear in the TCRdb table, and some are missing; sequencing was by immunoSEQ multiplex PCR. The repertoire has 70,000 or so clones, roughly 91% of them found once; the top ten carry just under 0.6%. The CDR3 runs 14 residues. Germline V gene sequence: CDR1 LNHDA, CDR2 SQIVND (reference sequence). V gave up 6 bases and J gave up 2 bases, with 13 bases separating them. The J gene is TRBJ1-2, the V gene TRBV19; weak D call: TRBD1 (5 bases). This sequence was found in a man aged 55 to 69 with acute or convalescent COVID-19. The sample taken for sequencing was peripheral blood. CDR3 sequence (DNA): TGTGCCAGTAGGACTTTGGGGCGCAACTATGGCTACACCTTC. It yields the protein CASRTLGRNYGYTF.